This T cell receptor beta chain was sequenced in a study of post-analysis software for immune sequencing data (dated by TCRdb to about 2015). For the wider study: The recorded disease courses included relapsing-remitting, secondary progressive and progressive-relapsing multiple sclerosis, and some patients had no subtype annotation. Patient repertoires were compared against about a dozen previously published healthy control repertoires from donors aged roughly 6 to 28 years. A subset of samples was prepared in parallel using single-end sample barcoding, then pooled and co-amplified after Illumina adapter ligation.

Receptors were amplified or captured by PCR. The reads were generated on an Illumina HiSeq 2500. To reduce PCR and sequencing biases, unique molecular identifiers were built into the TCR beta cDNA libraries. Roughly 500,000 cDNA molecules were obtained for every 1 to 10 million input T cells, so each molecule roughly corresponded to one T cell. The patient libraries were prepared and sequenced using the same protocol as the earlier healthy control dataset. Within a given batch, samples were prepared together, multiplexed and sequenced on the same HiSeq lane. The study's own analysis went as follows. Raw barcoded reads were processed with MIGEC, discarding single-read molecular identifier groups before consensus assembly and CDR3 extraction. VDJtools was used for post-analysis of the clonotype tables, with diversity normalized by down-sampling every dataset to the smallest sample size. In repertoire overlap clustering, CDR3 amino acid sequences, but not nucleotide sequences, were matched to correct batch-related cross-sample contamination. In TCRdb, the public reads were trimmed at Q25 with fastp and aligned with MiXCR, with productive beta chains retained. Identical CDR3 protein sequences are pooled into one entry, listed with their most common genes and DNA. The V and J calls, along with clone size, are taken from TCRdb and not from the paper's own processing. In this sample the table shows roughly 730,000 distinct CDR3 sequences, approximately 30% of which occur a single time. Of the sample, around 0.6% falls within the top ten clones.

This clonotype occurred a few times. It has no known antigen specificity. The record has no base qualities; no much larger clone is one base away. To demonstrate the VDJtools post-analysis software, the study profiled TCR beta repertoires from the peripheral blood of about a dozen young patients with multiple sclerosis. The patients with multiple sclerosis were children and adolescents between 6 and 15 years of age. The trim is 4 bases for V and 8 bases for J, with a gap of 18 bases between the germline ends. Including cysteine and phenylalanine, the CDR3 has 15 amino acids. Solely the CDR3 DNA is kept, with 45 bases framed from the first base. Via the germline V gene, CDR1 is SGHTA and CDR2 FQGNSA. General study outcomes and caveats: The multiple sclerosis patient group was slightly younger than the control group. Direct clustering with F measure revealed strong co-clustering of samples prepared in the same batch, which led to a batch-effect correction. Significantly higher frequencies in patients than in controls were found for roughly 5 TRBV segments, including TRBV5-6, TRBV5-1 and TRBV20-1. Significantly lower normalized Chao1 diversity was found in multiple sclerosis patients than in controls, suggesting substantial peripheral T-cell clonal expansion.

This chain joins TRBV7-2 to TRBJ2-1; the D match is possibly TRBD1 or TRBD2, with 5 bases aligned in each. The TCR comes from a girl aged 5-17 years with multiple sclerosis. Sample: blood. The CDR3 region: CASSSGRGGRYEQFF. Read as DNA, the sequence is TGTGCCAGCAGCTCGGGACGGGGCGGGCGCTATGAGCAGTTCTTC.